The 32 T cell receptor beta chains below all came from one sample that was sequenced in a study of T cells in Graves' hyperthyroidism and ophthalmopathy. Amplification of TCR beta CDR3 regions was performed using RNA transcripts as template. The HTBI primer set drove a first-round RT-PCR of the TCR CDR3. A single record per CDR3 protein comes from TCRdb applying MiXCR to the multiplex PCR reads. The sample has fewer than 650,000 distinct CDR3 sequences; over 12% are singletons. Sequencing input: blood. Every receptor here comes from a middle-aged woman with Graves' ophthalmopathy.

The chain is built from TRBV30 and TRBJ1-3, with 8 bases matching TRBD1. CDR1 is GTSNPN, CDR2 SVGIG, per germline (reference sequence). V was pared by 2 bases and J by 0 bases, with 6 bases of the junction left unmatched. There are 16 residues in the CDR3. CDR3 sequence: CAWSLGTGGSGNTIYF. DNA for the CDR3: TGTGCCTGGAGTCTGGGAACAGGGGGCTCTGGAAACACCATATATTTT.

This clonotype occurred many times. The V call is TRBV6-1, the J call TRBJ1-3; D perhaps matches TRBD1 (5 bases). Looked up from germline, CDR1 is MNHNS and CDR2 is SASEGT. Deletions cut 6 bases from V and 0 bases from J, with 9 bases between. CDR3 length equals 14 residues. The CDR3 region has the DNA TGTGCCAGCAGACCCGGGACCTCTGGAAACACCATATATTTT. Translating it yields CASRPGTSGNTIYF.

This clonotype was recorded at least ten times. The CDR3 DNA reads as TGTGCCAGCAGCCATAGCTCTGGAAACACCATATATTTT. As protein: CASSHSSGNTIYF. The V call is TRBV7-9, the J call TRBJ1-3; D is unclear. CDR1 and CDR2 (germline): SEHNR, FQNEAQ (reference sequence). This CDR3 is built from 13 residues. Trimming shortened V by 5 bases and J by 0 bases, and 5 bases separated the two germline ends.

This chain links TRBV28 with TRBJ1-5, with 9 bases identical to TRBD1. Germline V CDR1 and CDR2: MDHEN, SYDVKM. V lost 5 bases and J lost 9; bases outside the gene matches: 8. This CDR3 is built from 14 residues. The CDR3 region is CASSHRGPLGPQHF. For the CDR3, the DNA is TGTGCCAGCAGTCACAGGGGGCCCCTTGGGCCCCAGCATTTT.

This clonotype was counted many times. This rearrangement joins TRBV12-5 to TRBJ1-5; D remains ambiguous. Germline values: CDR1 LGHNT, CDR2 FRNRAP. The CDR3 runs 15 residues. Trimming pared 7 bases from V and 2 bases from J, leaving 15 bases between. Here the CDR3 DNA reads TGTGCTAGTGCCCTACCCGGCGGGGGCAATCAGCCCCAGCATTTT. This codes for CASALPGGGNQPQHF.

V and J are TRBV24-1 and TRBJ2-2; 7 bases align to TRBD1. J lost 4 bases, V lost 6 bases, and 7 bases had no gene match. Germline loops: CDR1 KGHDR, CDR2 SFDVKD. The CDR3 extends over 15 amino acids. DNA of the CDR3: TGTGCCACCAGTTCCGGGACAGAGGGCACCGGGGAGCTGTTTTTT. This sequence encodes CATSSGTEGTGELFF.

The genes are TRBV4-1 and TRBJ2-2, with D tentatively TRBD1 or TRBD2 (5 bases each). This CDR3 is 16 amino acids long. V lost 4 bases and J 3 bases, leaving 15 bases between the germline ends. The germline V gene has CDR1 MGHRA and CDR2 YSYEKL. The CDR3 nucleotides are TGCGCCAGCAGCCGGGCAGGGCGGACTCACACCGGGGAGCTGTTTTTT. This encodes CASSRAGRTHTGELFF.

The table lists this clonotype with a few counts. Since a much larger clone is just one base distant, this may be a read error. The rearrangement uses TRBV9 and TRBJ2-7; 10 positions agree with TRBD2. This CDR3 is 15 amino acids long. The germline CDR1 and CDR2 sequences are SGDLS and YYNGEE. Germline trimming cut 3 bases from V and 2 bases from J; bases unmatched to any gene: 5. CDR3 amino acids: CASSAGLAVTYEQYF. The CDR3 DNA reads TGTGCCAGCAGCGCCGGACTAGCGGTAACCTACGAGCAGTACTTC.

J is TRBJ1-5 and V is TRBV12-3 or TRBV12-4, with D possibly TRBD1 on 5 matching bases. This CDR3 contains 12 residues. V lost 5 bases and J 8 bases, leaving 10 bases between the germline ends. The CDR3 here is CASSQRGEPQHF. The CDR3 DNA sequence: TGTGCCAGCAGTCAGAGGGGTGAGCCCCAGCATTTT.

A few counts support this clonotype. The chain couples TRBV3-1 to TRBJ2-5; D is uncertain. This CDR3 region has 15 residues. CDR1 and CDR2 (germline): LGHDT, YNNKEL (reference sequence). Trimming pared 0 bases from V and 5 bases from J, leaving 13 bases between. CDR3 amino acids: CASSQDFGSAETQYF. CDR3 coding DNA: TGTGCCAGCAGCCAAGACTTCGGAAGCGCGGAGACCCAGTACTTC.

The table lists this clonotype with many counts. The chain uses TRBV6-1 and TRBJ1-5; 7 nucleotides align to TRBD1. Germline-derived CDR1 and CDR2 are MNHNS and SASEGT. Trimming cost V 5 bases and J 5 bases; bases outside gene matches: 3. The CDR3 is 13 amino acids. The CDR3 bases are TGTGCCAGCAGTACAGGGGAGGATCAGCCCCAGCATTTT. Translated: CASSTGEDQPQHF.

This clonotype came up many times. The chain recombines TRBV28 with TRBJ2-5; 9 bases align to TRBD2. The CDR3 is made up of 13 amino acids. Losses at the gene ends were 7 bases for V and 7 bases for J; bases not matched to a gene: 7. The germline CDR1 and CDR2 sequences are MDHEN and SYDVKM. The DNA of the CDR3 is TGTGCCAGCACCCAAACAGCGGGGGGGACCCAGTACTTC. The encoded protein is CASTQTAGGTQYF.

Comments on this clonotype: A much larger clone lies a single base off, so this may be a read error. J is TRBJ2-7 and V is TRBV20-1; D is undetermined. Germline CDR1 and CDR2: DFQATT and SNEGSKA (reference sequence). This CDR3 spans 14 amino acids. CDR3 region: CSASRTGSSCEQYF. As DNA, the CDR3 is TGCAGTGCCTCGAGAACGGGTAGCTCCTGCGAGCAGTACTTC.

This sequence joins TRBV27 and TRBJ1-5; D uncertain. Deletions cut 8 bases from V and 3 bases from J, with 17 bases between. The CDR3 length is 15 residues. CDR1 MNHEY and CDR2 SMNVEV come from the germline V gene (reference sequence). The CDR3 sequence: CASETLMVPNQPQHF. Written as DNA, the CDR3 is TGTGCCAGCGAGACCCTAATGGTACCCAATCAGCCCCAGCATTTT.

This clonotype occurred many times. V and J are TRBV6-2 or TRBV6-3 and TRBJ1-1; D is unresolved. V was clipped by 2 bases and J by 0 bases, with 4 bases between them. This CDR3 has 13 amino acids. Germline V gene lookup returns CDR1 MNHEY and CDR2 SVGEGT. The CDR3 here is CASSYTMNTEAFF. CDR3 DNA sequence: TGTGCCAGCAGTTACACAATGAACACTGAAGCTTTCTTT.

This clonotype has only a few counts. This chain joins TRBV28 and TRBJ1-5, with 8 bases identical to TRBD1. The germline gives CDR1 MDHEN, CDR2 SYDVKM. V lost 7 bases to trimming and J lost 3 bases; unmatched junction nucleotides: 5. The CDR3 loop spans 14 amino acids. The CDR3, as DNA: TGTGCCAGCACGACAGGGGAAAACAATCAGCCCCAGCATTTT. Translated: CASTTGENNQPQHF.

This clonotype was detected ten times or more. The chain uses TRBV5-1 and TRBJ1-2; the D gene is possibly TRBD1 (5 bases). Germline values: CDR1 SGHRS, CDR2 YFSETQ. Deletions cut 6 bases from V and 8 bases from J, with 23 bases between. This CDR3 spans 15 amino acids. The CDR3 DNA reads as TGCGCCAGCACTCTCTCGACAGCACTGGCGGACGGCTACACCTTC. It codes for CASTLSTALADGYTF.

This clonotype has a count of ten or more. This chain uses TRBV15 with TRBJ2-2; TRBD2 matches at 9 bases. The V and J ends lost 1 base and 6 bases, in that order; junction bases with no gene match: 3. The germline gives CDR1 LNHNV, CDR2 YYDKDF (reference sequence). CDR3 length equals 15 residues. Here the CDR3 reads CATSRGIAGAGELFF. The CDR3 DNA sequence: TGTGCCACCAGCAGAGGTATAGCGGGAGCCGGGGAGCTGTTTTTT.

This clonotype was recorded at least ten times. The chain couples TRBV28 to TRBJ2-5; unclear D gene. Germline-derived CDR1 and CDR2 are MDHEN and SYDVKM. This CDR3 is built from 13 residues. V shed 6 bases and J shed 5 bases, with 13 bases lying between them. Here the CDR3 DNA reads TGTGCCAGCAGCCCTAACCTAGGGGAGACCCAGTACTTC. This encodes CASSPNLGETQYF.

The CDR3 DNA follows: TGTGCCAGCAGCTTAGATGCGGGACGGTACCAAGAGACCCAGTACTTC. Its protein is CASSLDAGRYQETQYF. The chain combines TRBV11-2 with TRBJ2-5; weak D call: TRBD2 (6 bases). In germline, CDR1 is SGHAT, CDR2 FQNNGV. The CDR3 consists of 16 residues. V shed 0 bases and J shed 0 bases, with 11 bases lying between them.

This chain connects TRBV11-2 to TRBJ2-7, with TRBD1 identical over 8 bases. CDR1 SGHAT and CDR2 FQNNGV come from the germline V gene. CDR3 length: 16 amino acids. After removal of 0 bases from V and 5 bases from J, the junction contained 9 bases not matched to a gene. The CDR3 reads CASSLESWQGAHEQYF. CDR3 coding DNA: TGTGCCAGCAGCTTAGAGTCCTGGCAGGGGGCCCACGAGCAGTACTTC.

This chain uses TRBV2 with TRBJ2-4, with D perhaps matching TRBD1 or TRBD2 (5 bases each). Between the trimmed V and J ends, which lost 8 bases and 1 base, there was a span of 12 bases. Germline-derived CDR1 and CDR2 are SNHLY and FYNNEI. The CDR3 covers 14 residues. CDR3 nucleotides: TGTGCCAGCCGGACTGAGGGGGCCAAAAACATTCAGTACTTC. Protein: CASRTEGAKNIQYF. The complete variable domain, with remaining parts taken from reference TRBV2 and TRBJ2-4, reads EPEVTQTPSHQVTQMGQEVILRCVPISNHLYFYWYRQILGQKVEFLVSFYNNEISEKSEIFDDQFSVERPDGSNFTLKIRSTKLEDSAMYFCASRTEGAKNIQYFGAGTRLSVL.

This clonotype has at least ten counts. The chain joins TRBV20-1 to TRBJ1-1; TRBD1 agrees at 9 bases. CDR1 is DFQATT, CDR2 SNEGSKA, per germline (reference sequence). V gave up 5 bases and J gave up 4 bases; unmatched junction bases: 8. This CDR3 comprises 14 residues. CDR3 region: CSADTGTGSTEAFF. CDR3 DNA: TGCAGTGCTGATACCGGGACAGGGAGCACTGAAGCTTTCTTT.

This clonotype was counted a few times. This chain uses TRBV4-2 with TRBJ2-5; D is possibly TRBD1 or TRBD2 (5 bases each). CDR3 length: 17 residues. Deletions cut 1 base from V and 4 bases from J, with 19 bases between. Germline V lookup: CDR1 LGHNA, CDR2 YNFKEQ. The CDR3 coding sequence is TGTGCCAGCAGCCAAGGCCAGAGGGGAATTTGGGGAGAGACCCAGTACTTC. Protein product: CASSQGQRGIWGETQYF.

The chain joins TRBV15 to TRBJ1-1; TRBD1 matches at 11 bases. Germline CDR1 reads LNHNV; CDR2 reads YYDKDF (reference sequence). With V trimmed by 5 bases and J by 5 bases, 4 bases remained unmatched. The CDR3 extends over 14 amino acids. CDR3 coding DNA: TGTGCCACCAGCGGACAGGGGGCGAGGACTGAAGCTTTCTTT. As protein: CATSGQGARTEAFF. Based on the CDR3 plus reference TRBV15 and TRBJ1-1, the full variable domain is DAMVIQNPRYQVTQFGKPVTLSCSQTLNHNVMYWYQQKSSQAPKLLFHYYDKDFNNEADTPDNFQSRRPNTSFCFLDIRSPGLGDTAMYLCATSGQGARTEAFFGQGTRLTVV.

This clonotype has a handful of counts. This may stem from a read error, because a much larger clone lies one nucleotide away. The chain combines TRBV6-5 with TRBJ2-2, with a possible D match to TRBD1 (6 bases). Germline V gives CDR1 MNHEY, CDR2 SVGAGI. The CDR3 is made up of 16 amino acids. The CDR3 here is CASSYGAGANTGELSF. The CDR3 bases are TGTGCCAGCAGTTACGGGGCAGGGGCTAACACCGGGGAGCTGTCTTTT.

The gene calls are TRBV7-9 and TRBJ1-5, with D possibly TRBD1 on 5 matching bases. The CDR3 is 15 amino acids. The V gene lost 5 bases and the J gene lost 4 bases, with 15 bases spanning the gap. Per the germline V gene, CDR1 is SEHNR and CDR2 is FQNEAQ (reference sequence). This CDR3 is CASSPERGFNQPQHF. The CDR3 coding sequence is TGTGCCAGCAGCCCGGAGCGGGGGTTTAATCAGCCCCAGCATTTT.

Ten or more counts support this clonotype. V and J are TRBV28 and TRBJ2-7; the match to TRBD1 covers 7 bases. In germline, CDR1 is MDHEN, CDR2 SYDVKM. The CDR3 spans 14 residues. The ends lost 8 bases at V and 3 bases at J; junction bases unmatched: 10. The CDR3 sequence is CASAGTAPNYEQYF. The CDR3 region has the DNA TGTGCCAGCGCCGGGACAGCTCCAAACTACGAGCAGTACTTC.

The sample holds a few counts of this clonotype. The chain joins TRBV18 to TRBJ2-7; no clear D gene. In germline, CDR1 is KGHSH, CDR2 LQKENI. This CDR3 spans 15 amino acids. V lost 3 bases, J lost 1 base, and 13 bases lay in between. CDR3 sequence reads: CASSPPAPSSYEQYF. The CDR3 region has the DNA TGTGCCAGCTCACCTCCAGCGCCCTCATCCTACGAGCAGTACTTC.

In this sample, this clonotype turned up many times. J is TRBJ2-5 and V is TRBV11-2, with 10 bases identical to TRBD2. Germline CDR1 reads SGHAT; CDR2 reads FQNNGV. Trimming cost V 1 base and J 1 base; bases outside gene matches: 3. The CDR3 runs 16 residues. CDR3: CASSLVLAGVQETQYF. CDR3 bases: TGTGCCAGCAGCTTAGTCCTAGCGGGAGTCCAAGAGACCCAGTACTTC. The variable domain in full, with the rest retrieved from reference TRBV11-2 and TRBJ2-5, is EAGVAQSPRYKIIEKRQSVAFWCNPISGHATLYWYQQILGQGPKLLIQFQNNGVVDDSQLPKDRFSAERLKGVDSTLKIQPAKLEDSAVYLCASSLVLAGVQETQYFGPGTRLLVL.

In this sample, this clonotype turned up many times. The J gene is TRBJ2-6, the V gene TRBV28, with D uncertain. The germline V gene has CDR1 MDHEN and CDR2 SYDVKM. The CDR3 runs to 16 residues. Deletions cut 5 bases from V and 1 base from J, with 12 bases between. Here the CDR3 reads CASSGFEKSGANVLTF. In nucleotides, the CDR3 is TGTGCCAGCAGTGGGTTCGAGAAATCTGGGGCCAACGTCCTGACTTTC.

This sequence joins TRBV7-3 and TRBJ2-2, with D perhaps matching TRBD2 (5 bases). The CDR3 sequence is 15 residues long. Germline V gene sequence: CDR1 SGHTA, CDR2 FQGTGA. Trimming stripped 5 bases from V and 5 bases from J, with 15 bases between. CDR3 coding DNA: TGTGCCAGCAGCACGAGCGGTTTGGGGACCGGGGAGCTGTTTTTT. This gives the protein CASSTSGLGTGELFF.